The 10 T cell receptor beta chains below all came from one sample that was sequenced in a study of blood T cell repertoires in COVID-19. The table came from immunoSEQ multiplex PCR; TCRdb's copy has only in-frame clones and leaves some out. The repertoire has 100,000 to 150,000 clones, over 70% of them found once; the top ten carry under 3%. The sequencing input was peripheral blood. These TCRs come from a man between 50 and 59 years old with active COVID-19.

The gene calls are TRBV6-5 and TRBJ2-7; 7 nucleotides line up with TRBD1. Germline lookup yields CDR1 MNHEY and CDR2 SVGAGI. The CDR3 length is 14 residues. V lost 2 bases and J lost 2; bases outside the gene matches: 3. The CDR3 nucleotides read TGTGCCAGCAGTTACGGGACAGCTACCTACGAGCAGTACTTC. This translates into CASSYGTATYEQYF.

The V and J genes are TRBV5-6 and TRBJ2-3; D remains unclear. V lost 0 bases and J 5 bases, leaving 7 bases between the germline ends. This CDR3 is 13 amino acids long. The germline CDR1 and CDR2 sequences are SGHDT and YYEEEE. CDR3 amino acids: CASSLAWQDTQYF. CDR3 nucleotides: TGTGCCAGCAGCTTGGCTTGGCAAGATACGCAGTATTTT.

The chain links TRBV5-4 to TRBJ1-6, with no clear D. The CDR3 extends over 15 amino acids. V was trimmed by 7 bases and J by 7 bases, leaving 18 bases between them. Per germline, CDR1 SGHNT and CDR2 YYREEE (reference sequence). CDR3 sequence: CASSPGVVWNSPLHF. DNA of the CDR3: TGTGCCAGCTCCCCCGGGGTTGTTTGGAATTCACCCCTCCACTTT.

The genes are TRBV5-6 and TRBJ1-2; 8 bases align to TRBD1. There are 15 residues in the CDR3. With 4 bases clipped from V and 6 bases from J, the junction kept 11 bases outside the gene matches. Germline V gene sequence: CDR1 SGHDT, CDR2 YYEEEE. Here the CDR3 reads CASSPVWTGNNGYTF. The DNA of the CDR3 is TGTGCCAGCAGCCCAGTCTGGACAGGGAATAATGGCTACACCTTC.

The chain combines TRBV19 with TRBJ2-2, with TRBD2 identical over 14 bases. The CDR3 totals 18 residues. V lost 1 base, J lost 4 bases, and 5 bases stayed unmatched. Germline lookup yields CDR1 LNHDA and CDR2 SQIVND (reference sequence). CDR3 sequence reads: CASSIGTSGGPGTGELFF. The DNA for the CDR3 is TGTGCCAGTAGTATAGGGACTAGCGGGGGGCCAGGCACCGGGGAGCTGTTTTTT. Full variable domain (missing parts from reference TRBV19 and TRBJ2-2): DGGITQSPKYLFRKEGQNVTLSCEQNLNHDAMYWYRQDPGQGLRLIYYSQIVNDFQKGDIAEGYSVSREKKESFPLTVTSAQKNPTAFYLCASSIGTSGGPGTGELFFGEGSRLTVL.

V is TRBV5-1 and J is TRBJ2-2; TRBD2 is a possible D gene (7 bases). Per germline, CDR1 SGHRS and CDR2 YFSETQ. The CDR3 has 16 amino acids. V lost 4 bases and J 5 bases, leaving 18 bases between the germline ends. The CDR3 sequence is CASSPGVGGLTGELFF. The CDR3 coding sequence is TGCGCCAGCAGCCCCGGTGTAGGGGGACTAACCGGGGAGCTGTTTTTT.

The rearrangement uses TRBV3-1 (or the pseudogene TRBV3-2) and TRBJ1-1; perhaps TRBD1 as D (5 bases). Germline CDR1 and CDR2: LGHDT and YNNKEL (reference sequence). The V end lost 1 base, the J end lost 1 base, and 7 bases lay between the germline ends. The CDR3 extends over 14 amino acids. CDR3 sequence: CASSQGGQNTEAFF. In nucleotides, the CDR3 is TGTGCCAGCAGCCAAGGTGGACAGAACACTGAAGCTTTCTTT.

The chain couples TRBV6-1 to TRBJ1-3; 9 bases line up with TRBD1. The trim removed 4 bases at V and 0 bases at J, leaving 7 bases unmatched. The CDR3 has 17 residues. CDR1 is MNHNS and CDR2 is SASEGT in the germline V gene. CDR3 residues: CASSGGTGTASGNTIYF. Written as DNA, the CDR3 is TGTGCCAGCAGTGGGGGGACAGGGACGGCCTCTGGAAACACCATATATTTT.

The CDR3 reads CASSVEGGSRFREQFF. Here the CDR3 DNA reads TGTGCCAGCAGCGTGGAGGGGGGGTCTCGGTTTCGGGAGCAGTTCTTC. The V call is TRBV9, the J call TRBJ2-1, with D perhaps matching TRBD2 (7 bases). Germline V gives CDR1 SGDLS, CDR2 YYNGEE. CDR3 size: 16 residues. V lost 2 bases, J lost 10 bases, and 22 bases lay in between. The complete variable domain, with remaining parts taken from reference TRBV9 and TRBJ2-1, reads DSGVTQTPKHLITATGQRVTLRCSPRSGDLSVYWYQQSLDQGLQFLIQYYNGEERAKGNILERFSAQQFPDLHSELNLSSLELGDSALYFCASSVEGGSRFREQFFGPGTRLTVL.

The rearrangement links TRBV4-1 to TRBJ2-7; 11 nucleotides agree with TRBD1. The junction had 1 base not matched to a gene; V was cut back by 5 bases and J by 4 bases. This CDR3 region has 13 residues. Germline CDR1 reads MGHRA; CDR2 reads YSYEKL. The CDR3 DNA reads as TGCGCCAGCAGCTGGGACAGGGGGTACGAGCAGTACTTC. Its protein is CASSWDRGYEQYF.